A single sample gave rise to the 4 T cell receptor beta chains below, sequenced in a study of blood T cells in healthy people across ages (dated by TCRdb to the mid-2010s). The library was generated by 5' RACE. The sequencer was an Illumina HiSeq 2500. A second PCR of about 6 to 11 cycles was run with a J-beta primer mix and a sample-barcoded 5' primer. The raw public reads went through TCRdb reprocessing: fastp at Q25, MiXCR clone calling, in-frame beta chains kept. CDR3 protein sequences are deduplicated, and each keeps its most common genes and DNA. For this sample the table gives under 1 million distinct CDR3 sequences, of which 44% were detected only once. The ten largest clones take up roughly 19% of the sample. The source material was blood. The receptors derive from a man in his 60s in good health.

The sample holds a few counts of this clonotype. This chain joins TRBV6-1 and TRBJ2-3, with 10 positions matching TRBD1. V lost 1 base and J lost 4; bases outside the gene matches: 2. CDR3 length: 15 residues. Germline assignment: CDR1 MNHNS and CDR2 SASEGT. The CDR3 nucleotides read TGTGCCAGCAGTGAAGGGGACAGGGGTTCAGATACGCAGTATTTT. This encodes CASSEGDRGSDTQYF.

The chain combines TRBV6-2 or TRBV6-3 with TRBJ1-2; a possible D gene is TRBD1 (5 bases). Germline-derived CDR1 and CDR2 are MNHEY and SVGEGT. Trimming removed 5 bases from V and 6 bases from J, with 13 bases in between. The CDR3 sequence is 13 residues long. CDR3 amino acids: CASSDKGQDGYTF. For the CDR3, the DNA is TGTGCCAGCAGTGACAAAGGACAAGATGGCTACACCTTC.

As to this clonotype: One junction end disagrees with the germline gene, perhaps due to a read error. In DNA, the CDR3 is TGTGCCAGCAGCCAAGTCGGGCAGTCCCAGGACGAGCAGTACTTT. It specifies CASSQVGQSQDEQYF. J is TRBJ2-3 and V is TRBV3-1, with unresolved D. This CDR3 is built from 15 residues. Germline CDR1 LGHDT, CDR2 YNNKEL (reference sequence).

CDR3 sequence (DNA): TGCGCCAGCAGCTTAGGACGGAACACGCCCGAGCAGTACTTC. It encodes CASSLGRNTPEQYF. The rearrangement joins TRBV4-1 to TRBJ2-7, with D hard to call. Germline CDR1 and CDR2: MGHRA and YSYEKL. This CDR3 has 14 amino acids. V was clipped by 5 bases and J by 6 bases, with 17 bases between them.